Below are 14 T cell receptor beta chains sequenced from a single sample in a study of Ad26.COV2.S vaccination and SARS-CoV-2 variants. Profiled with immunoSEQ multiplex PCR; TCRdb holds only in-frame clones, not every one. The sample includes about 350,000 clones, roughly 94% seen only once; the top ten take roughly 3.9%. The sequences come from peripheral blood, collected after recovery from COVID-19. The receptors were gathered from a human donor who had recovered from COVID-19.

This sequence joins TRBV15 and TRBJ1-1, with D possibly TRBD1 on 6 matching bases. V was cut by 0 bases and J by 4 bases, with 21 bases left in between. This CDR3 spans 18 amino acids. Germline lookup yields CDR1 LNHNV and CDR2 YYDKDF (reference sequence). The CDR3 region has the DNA TGTGCCACCAGCAGAGACTTTGACAGGCCAAGGGAGGGCACTGAAGCTTTCTTT. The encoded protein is CATSRDFDRPREGTEAFF.

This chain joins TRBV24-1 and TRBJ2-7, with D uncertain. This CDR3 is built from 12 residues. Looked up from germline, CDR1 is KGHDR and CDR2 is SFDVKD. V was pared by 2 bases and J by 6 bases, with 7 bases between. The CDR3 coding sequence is TGTGCCACCAGTGATTGGTCGGGCGAGCAGTACTTC. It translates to CATSDWSGEQYF.

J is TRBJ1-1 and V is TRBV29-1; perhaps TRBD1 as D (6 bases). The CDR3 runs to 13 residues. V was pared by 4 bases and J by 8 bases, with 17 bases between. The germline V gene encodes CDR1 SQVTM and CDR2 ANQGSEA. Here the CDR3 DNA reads TGCAGCGTTGGGGGGGGCAGGGTAGTGGAAGCTTTCTTT. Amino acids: CSVGGGRVVEAFF. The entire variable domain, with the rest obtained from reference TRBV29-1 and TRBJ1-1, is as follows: SAVISQKPSRDICQRGTSLTIQCQVDSQVTMMFWYRQQPGQSLTLIATANQGSEATYESGFVIDKFPISRPNLTFSTLTVSNMSPEDSSIYLCSVGGGRVVEAFFGQGTRLTVV.

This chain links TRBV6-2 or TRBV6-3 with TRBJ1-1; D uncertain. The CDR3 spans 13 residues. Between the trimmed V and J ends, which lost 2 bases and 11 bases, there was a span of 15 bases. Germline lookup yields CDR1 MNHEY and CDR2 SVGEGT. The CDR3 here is CASSYGGVTGAFF. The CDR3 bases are TGTGCCAGCAGTTACGGTGGCGTCACGGGCGCTTTCTTT.

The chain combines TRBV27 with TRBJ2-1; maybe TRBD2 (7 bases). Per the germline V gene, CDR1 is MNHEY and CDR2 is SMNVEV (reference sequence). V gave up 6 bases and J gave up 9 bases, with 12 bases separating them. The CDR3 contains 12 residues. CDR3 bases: TGTGCCAGCAGCCCTAGGGGGGGTGAGCAGTTCTTC. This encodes CASSPRGGEQFF.

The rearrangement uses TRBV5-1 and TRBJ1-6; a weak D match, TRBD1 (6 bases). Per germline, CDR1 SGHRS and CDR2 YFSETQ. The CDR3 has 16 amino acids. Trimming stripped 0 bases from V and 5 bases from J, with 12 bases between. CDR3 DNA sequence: TGCGCCAGCAGCTTGGCCCCGGGACAAGATAATTCACCCCTCCACTTT. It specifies CASSLAPGQDNSPLHF.

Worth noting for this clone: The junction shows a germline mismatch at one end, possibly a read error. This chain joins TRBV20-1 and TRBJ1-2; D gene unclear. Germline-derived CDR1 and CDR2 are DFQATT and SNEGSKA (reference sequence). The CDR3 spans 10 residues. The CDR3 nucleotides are TGCAGTGCTAGAGATATCGCAGTGGTATTC. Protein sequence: CSARDIAVVF.

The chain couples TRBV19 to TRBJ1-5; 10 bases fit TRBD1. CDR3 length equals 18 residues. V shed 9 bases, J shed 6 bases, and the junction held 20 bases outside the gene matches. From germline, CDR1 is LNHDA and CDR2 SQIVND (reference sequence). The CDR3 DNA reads TGTGCCAGCCTTCCCTTTATCCCGACTGGGACAGGGGTTCAGCCCCAGCATTTT. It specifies CASLPFIPTGTGVQPQHF.

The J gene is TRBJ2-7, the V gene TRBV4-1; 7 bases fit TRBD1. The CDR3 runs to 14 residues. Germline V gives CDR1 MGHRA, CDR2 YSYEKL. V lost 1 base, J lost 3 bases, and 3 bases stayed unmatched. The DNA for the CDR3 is TGCGCCAGCAGCCAAGGGACAGGAATCTACGAGCAGTACTTC. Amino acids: CASSQGTGIYEQYF.

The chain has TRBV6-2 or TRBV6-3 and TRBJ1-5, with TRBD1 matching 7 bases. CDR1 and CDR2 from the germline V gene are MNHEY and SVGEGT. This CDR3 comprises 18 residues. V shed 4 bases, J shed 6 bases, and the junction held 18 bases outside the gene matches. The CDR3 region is CASSFPGQTLTHGQPQHF. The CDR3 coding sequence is TGTGCCAGCAGTTTTCCGGGACAGACTTTAACCCATGGTCAGCCCCAGCATTTT.

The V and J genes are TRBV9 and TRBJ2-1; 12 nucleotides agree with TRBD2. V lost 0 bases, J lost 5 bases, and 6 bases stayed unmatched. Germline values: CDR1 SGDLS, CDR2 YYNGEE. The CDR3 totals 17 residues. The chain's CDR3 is CASSVALAGGPDNEQFF. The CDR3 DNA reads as TGTGCCAGCAGCGTAGCTCTAGCGGGGGGGCCCGACAATGAGCAGTTCTTC.

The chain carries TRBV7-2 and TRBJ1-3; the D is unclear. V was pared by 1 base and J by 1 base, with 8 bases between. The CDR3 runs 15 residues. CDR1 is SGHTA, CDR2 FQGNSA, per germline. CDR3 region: CASSLDHVSGNTIYF. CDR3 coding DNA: TGTGCCAGCAGCTTAGATCACGTATCTGGAAACACCATATATTTT.

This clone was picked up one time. The CDR3 sequence is CASSGSGGGQETQYF. In nucleotides, the CDR3 is TGTGCCAGCAGCGGGAGCGGGGGGGGCCAAGAGACCCAGTACTTC. This sequence joins TRBV9 and TRBJ2-5; 10 bases line up with TRBD2. The CDR3 extends over 15 amino acids. Per the germline V gene, CDR1 is SGDLS and CDR2 is YYNGEE. V gave up 3 bases and J gave up 1 base; unmatched junction bases: 3.

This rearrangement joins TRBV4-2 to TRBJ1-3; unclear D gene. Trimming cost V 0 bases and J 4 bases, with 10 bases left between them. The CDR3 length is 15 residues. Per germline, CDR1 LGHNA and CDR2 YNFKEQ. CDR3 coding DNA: TGTGCCAGCAGCCAAGATCTAATGGGGGGAAACACCATATATTTT. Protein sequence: CASSQDLMGGNTIYF.